The rows below give T cell receptor beta chains drawn from one sample of a study of T-cell memory formation after mild COVID-19. One entry per CDR3 protein results from TCRdb running MiXCR on the 5' RACE reads. The data show 250,000 to 300,000 distinct CDR3 sequences, around 8% seen once. The sequenced material came from PBMCs or a T cell subset sorted from them (not recorded which). All receptors derive from a young man who had mild COVID-19 (a few samples of this study predate the infection). Cell type and time point are not known. Each CDR3 is given with its conserved first and last residue.

v_gene	j_gene	CDR3aa
TRBV5-1	TRBJ2-1	CASSSGQGDRNEQFF
TRBV5-4	TRBJ2-1	CASSLALGASYNEQFF
TRBV2	TRBJ2-1	CASSFTARAFF
TRBV7-8	TRBJ1-5	CASSSDRNNQPQHF
TRBV6-5	TRBJ1-2	CASSARGALGYTF
TRBV27	TRBJ2-3	CASNVLAGNTDTQYF
TRBV30	TRBJ2-7	CASEPGLAGSTGYEQYF
TRBV24-1	TRBJ2-5	CATGQGGRDGVETQYF
TRBV6-1	TRBJ1-1	CATRSRVSAEAFF
TRBV5-4	TRBJ2-5	CASSLAGQGGETQYF
TRBV7-2	TRBJ1-1	CASSTYRGRNTEAFF
TRBV5-1	TRBJ2-2	CASSSRVPAGELFF
TRBV27	TRBJ1-2	CASSPYAGVDGYTF
TRBV7-2	TRBJ2-5	CASSLFRLDRTQETQYF
TRBV6-5	TRBJ2-1	CASSRLDNEQFF
TRBV5-5	TRBJ1-4	CASSRREVNEKLFF
TRBV7-9	TRBJ1-2	CASSGGLRQGSGYTF
TRBV5-4	TRBJ1-1	CASSLTGGREAFF
TRBV3-1	TRBJ2-1	CASNAGYNEQFF
TRBV3-1	TRBJ1-1	CASSQRSNARGRNSAEAFF
TRBV12-3/TRBV12-4	TRBJ1-6	CASSPRTGGESPLHF
TRBV6-5	TRBJ2-1	CASSYQAEPSYNEQFF
TRBV7-2	TRBJ2-1	CASSPGGGPFYEQFF
TRBV5-1	TRBJ1-2	CASSFDTAIYGYTF
TRBV4-3	TRBJ2-2	CASSQRRGTGELFF
TRBV5-1	TRBJ1-5	CASSEQGTNSNQPQHF
TRBV5-1	TRBJ1-1	CASSPGGLTGSTEAFF